This TCR beta chain originates from a study of blood T cell repertoires in COVID-19 (dated by TCRdb to the early 2020s). About the full investigation: Samples covering the acute and convalescent phases of COVID-19 were provided by collaborators in the United States, Italy and Spain. The repertoires were released in a freely available public database meant as a resource for research on the immune response to SARS-CoV-2. The samples were drawn from two sources: the first 160 participants of the ongoing ImmuneRACE study, and 1,000 to 1,500 subjects contributed by 6 global collaborators. Sample metadata almost always included a de-identified subject ID, COVID-19 status, age in years and sex. Where HLA class I and class II types were available, the types were taken from metadata supplied by the sample provider, not from assay-based typing. Deeply sampled blood TCRbeta repertoires from subjects exposed to, actively infected with, or recovered from COVID-19 were included in the dataset. The material from the prospective study consisted of cDNA or gDNA derived from T cells, B-cell-depleted T cells, or PBMCs. The study at large found these results: Clinical and demographic metadata were provided uncurated, with the amount varying by source and participant.

The immunoSEQ Assay, a bias-controlled multiplex PCR, was used to amplify TCRbeta CDR3 regions from genomic DNA. As for how the authors treated the data: The number of nucleated cells in each sample was estimated by amplification of reference gene primers within the assay. To quantify the absolute abundance of each unique TCRbeta CDR3 rearrangement, sequence reads were collapsed and filtered. For each sample, productive Simpson clonality was calculated as the square root of Simpson's diversity index over productive rearrangements. This is the immuneACCESS table as TCRdb keeps it, with only in-frame sequences that have V and J called. A part of the clones is gone; compared with another copy, unresolved V genes explain less than half, and the rest is unexplained. V and J calls and clone size are those listed in that table; D and trimming were worked out from the DNA. The sample includes some 150,000 clones, with approximately 86% observed a single time. The ten largest clones take up around 6.5% of the sample.

Points on this clone: The target of this receptor is not known. No quality values exist for individual bases; no much larger clone is one base distant.

Participants in the prospective study were enrolled through a virtual design, were aged about 18 to 100 years, and lived in 24 United States geographic areas. In the prospective study, participants were assigned to cohorts based on the clinical history participants reported in a screening survey and a study questionnaire. Recovered participants in ImmuneRACE Cohort 3 were defined as having two consecutive negative NP/OP PCR tests, clearance from a healthcare professional, or resolution of symptoms. In the prospective study, whole blood, serum and a nasopharyngeal or oropharyngeal swab were collected from each participant by mobile phlebotomists. Participants in the prospective study had the option to provide additional blood draws and questionnaires over a roughly two-month period. Prospective study blood samples were shipped either frozen or at room temperature before DNA extraction. V trim: 3 bases; J trim: 15 bases; unmatched bases: 11. The CDR3, from cysteine to phenylalanine, totals 13 residues. The only DNA kept is the CDR3, 39 bases in frame from the first base. As encoded in the germline V gene (reference sequence), CDR1 is LNHDA while CDR2 is SQIVND.

The receptor chain draws on TRBV19 and TRBJ2-1, with 7 bases in between that match TRBD2. The source material was PBMCs or T cells enriched from blood (not recorded which). This sequence was found in a woman aged 40-49 years who had recovered from COVID-19. The CDR3 protein sequence reads: CASSIPGGGPRFF. The nucleotide sequence is given as TGTGCCAGTAGTATCCCCGGGGGAGGGCCTAGGTTCTTC.